Listed below are T cell receptor beta chains from one sample, sequenced in a study of human T cells and chemical hapten exposure. Using its own MiXCR run on the RACE reads, TCRdb lists one record per CDR3 protein. In the table there are 55,000 to 75,000 distinct CDR3 sequences, about an eighth of which are singletons. This specimen consisted of whole blood, obtained in connection with sensitization to the hapten diphenylcyclopropenone (DPC). The receptors originated from a man aged 30-40 years with alopecia areata. Some clones in this sample may be carry-over from other donors' samples. CDR3s include the opening cysteine and the closing phenylalanine or tryptophan. The D gene is left open where the match is weak. The size entry is marked missing in some rows and otherwise reads once, few, many or a size class.

j_gene	v_gene	d_gene	abundance	CDR3nt	CDR3aa
TRBJ2-1	TRBV24-1	TRBD1	many	TGTGCCACCAGTGATGCCGACGCTTACAGGGGGAATGAGCAGTTCTTC	CATSDADAYRGNEQFF
TRBJ2-3	TRBV29-1	NA	many	TGCAGCCCCTCACAGGGCACAGATACGCAGTATTTT	CSPSQGTDTQYF
TRBJ1-1	TRBV28	NA	many	TGTGCCAGCCCCCCCCAGGGGATCAGCGCTGAAGCTTTCTTT	CASPPQGISAEAFF
TRBJ2-2	TRBV6-5	TRBD1	many	TGTGCCAGCAGCAGACAGGGGGCCGGGGAGCTGTTTTTT	CASSRQGAGELFF
TRBJ1-6	TRBV7-9	NA	NA	TGTGCCAGCAGCTTGAACGTGAATTCACCCCTCCACTTT	CASSLNVNSPLHF
TRBJ1-4	TRBV28	NA	NA	TGTGCCGGAGCGCGCGCCAATGAAAAACTGTTTTTT	CAGARANEKLFF
TRBJ2-7	TRBV7-7	NA	NA	TGTGCCAGCAGCTTAGAAACCCGGTCTGAGCAGTACTTC	CASSLETRSEQYF
TRBJ1-1	TRBV5-4	NA	many	TGTGCCAGCAGCTTGGGGGTTACTGAAGCTTTCTTT	CASSLGVTEAFF
TRBJ1-2	TRBV24-1	NA	few	TGTGCCACCAGTTCCCAGGTCTCGCATGGCTACACCTTC	CATSSQVSHGYTF
TRBJ1-2	TRBV7-9	NA	NA	TGTGCCAGCACCCATCCGGGTAACTATGGCTACACCTTC	CASTHPGNYGYTF
TRBJ1-5	TRBV6-2/TRBV6-3	NA	NA	TGTGCCAGCAGCCCTTCCAGGGAGTATCAGCCCCAGCATTTT	CASSPSREYQPQHF